Each of the 25 T cell receptor beta chains below was sequenced from the same sample in a study of read filtering for tumor transcriptome and immune sequencing. From around 0.4 ug of RNA, a library with molecular barcoded alpha/delta and beta/gamma adaptors was made. Via MiXCR, TCRdb re-called the reads, giving one row per CDR3 protein. This sample has about 22,000 distinct CDR3 sequences, with approximately 15% found just once. The sample consisted of a population of CD138-negative cells sorted from bone marrow. The receptors come from a donor older than 35 with multiple myeloma.

This clonotype was seen repeatedly, ten times or more. This chain links TRBV11-2 with TRBJ2-1; D may be TRBD1 (5 bases). The germline CDR1 and CDR2 sequences are SGHAT and FQNNGV. V lost 0 bases and J lost 6, with 18 bases in between. The length of the CDR3 is 17 residues. The CDR3 bases are TGTGCCAGCAGCTTAGATGGGTATAACAGGCCCACCAATGAGCAGTTCTTC. Protein product: CASSLDGYNRPTNEQFF.

This clonotype was detected once. A single base separates this from a much larger clone, so it may be a read error. A read error is likely, as this CDR3 ends without the conserved phenylalanine or tryptophan. This chain links TRBV28 with TRBJ1-1; D is unresolved. CDR1 and CDR2 (germline): MDHEN, SYDVKM. Trimming cost V 4 bases and J 4 bases, with 4 bases left between them. The CDR3 spans 11 residues. CDR3 nucleotides: TGTGCCAGCAGTTGGACCACTGAAGCTTTCTCT. Residues: CASSWTTEAFS.

This clonotype was seen many times. The chain employs TRBV30 and TRBJ1-6; TRBD1 matches 7 bases. Germline loops: CDR1 GTSNPN, CDR2 SVGIG (reference sequence). The CDR3 loop spans 14 amino acids. V lost 5 bases and J lost 9; bases outside the gene matches: 10. As DNA, the CDR3 is TGTGCCTGGGGACCCGGGACAGACGGTTCACCCCTCCACTTT. Encoded protein: CAWGPGTDGSPLHF. Using reference TRBV30 and TRBJ1-6 for the parts outside the CDR3, the full variable domain is SQTIHQWPATLVQPVGSPLSLECTVEGTSNPNLYWYRQAAGRGLQLLFYSVGIGQISSEVPQNLSASRPQDRQFILSSKKLLLSDSGFYLCAWGPGTDGSPLHFGNGTRLTVT.

This clonotype was picked up many times. The rearrangement uses TRBV12-3 or TRBV12-4 and TRBJ2-3; TRBD2 is a possible D gene (5 bases). Trimming took 4 bases from V and 3 from J, leaving 8 bases between them. The CDR3 is made up of 13 amino acids. Here the CDR3 DNA reads TGTGCCAGCAGTTCTCGCGGGACAGATACGCAGTATTTT. As protein: CASSSRGTDTQYF.

Ten or more counts support this clonotype. The gene calls are TRBV20-1 and TRBJ2-5, with 7 nucleotides matching TRBD1. The length of the CDR3 is 15 residues. Germline V gives CDR1 DFQATT, CDR2 SNEGSKA (reference sequence). The V segment lost 5 bases and the J segment 0 bases; nucleotides outside the gene matches: 9. This CDR3 is CSAPDRALYQETQYF. CDR3 nucleotide sequence: TGCAGTGCTCCAGACAGGGCTTTGTACCAAGAGACCCAGTACTTC.

This clonotype has at least ten counts. Only one base separates this from a far larger clonotype, so it likely reflects a read error. The rearrangement uses TRBV11-2 and TRBJ1-4, with 7 bases that match TRBD1. The CDR3 is made up of 16 amino acids. The germline V gene encodes CDR1 SGHAT and CDR2 FQNNGV. The CDR3 DNA follows: TGTGCCAGCAGCTGGGGCGGGGACAGCAGCACAGATACGCGGTATTTT. This sequence encodes CASSWGGDSSTDTRYF.

As for this clonotype: One end of the junction fails to match germline, which may point to a read error. The chain has TRBV30 and TRBJ1-1; no firm D call. Germline V CDR1 and CDR2: GTSNPN, SVGIG (reference sequence). This CDR3 region has 13 residues. DNA of the CDR3: TGTGCCTGGGGAAGGAACATGAACACTGGAGCTTTCTTT. This sequence encodes CAWGRNMNTGAFF. The entire variable domain, with the rest obtained from reference TRBV30 and TRBJ1-1, is as follows: SQTIHQWPATLVQPVGSPLSLECTVEGTSNPNLYWYRQAAGRGLQLLFYSVGIGQISSEVPQNLSASRPQDRQFILSSKKLLLSDSGFYLCAWGRNMNTGAFFGQGTRLTVV.

This chain connects TRBV24-1 to TRBJ2-5, with D possibly TRBD1 on 6 matching bases. The V end was cut by 6 bases, the J end by 0 bases, with 13 bases between. Germline lookup yields CDR1 KGHDR and CDR2 SFDVKD. This CDR3 has 15 amino acids. Written as DNA, the CDR3 is TGTGCCACCAGTAATCCCCGGGACAACCAAGAGACCCAGTACTTC. Protein: CATSNPRDNQETQYF.

A few counts support this clonotype. This sequence joins TRBV7-2 and TRBJ1-4; D is unresolved. Between the trimmed V and J ends, which lost 6 bases and 3 bases, there was a span of 14 bases. The CDR3 loop spans 15 amino acids. CDR1 is SGHTA, CDR2 FQGNSA, per germline. CDR3: CASSLKRRANEKLFF. Written as DNA, the CDR3 is TGTGCCAGCAGTCTAAAAAGGAGAGCTAATGAAAAACTGTTTTTT.

This clonotype was counted at least ten times. The chain is built from TRBV7-2 and TRBJ1-1; weak D call: TRBD1 (5 bases). The CDR3 length is 14 residues. V lost 1 base, J lost 6 bases, and 12 bases lay in between. Per the germline V gene, CDR1 is SGHTA and CDR2 is FQGNSA. The chain's CDR3 is CASSLGGTEPEAFF. The CDR3 DNA sequence: TGTGCCAGCAGCTTAGGTGGGACCGAGCCTGAAGCTTTCTTT.

This clonotype was detected ten times or more. This chain joins TRBV5-1 and TRBJ2-7; D assignment may be TRBD1 or TRBD2 (5 bases each). The germline V gene has CDR1 SGHRS and CDR2 YFSETQ. V was cut by 4 bases and J by 3 bases, with 17 bases left in between. The CDR3 extends over 15 amino acids. The chain's CDR3 is CASSLTGTGRYEQYF. The CDR3 coding sequence is TGCGCCAGCAGCCTCACGGGGACGGGACGCTACGAGCAGTACTTC.

In the case of this clonotype: The junction differs from germline at one of its ends, possibly a read error. The rearrangement joins TRBV6-2 or TRBV6-3 to TRBJ2-5; a weak D match, TRBD2 (5 bases). CDR3 length: 12 residues. Looked up from germline, CDR1 is MNHEY and CDR2 is SVGEGT. CDR3 bases: TGTGCCAGCAGCGGGAACCAAGAGACCCTGTACTTC. Translating gives CASSGNQETLYF.

This clonotype was counted at least ten times. The chain recombines TRBV5-4 with TRBJ2-1, with D possibly matching TRBD1 (6 bases). Deletions cut 0 bases from V and 10 bases from J, with 11 bases between. Germline CDR1 is SGHNT and CDR2 is YYREEE (reference sequence). The CDR3 consists of 13 residues. CDR3 DNA: TGTGCCAGCAGCTTGGCAGGGGCCTCAGAGCAGTTCTTC. This encodes CASSLAGASEQFF.

The sample holds many counts of this clonotype. This rearrangement joins TRBV11-2 to TRBJ1-5; 7 bases align to TRBD1. The V gene end was trimmed by 4 bases and the J gene end by 0 bases; junction bases not matched to a gene: 3. The CDR3 is 15 amino acids. Germline V gene sequence: CDR1 SGHAT, CDR2 FQNNGV. This CDR3 is CASSSRGSSNQPQHF. For the CDR3, the DNA is TGTGCCAGCAGCTCCAGGGGGTCTAGCAATCAGCCCCAGCATTTT.

This chain connects TRBV14 to TRBJ1-2, with D uncertain. Germline loops: CDR1 SGHDN, CDR2 FVKESK. The V end was cut by 1 base, the J end by 4 bases, with 10 bases between. The CDR3 length is 14 residues. The CDR3, as DNA: TGTGCCAGCAGCCAAGTAACTGGGAGCTATGGCTACACCTTC. Its translation: CASSQVTGSYGYTF.

This clonotype was observed a handful of times. This sequence joins TRBV25-1 and TRBJ2-5; D gene uncertain. Looked up from germline, CDR1 is MGHDK and CDR2 is SYGVNS. This CDR3 has 12 amino acids. Deletions cut 2 bases from V and 5 bases from J, with 6 bases between. The DNA for the CDR3 is TGTGCCAGCAGTGAAGATGCGGAGACCCAGTACTTC. Translating it yields CASSEDAETQYF. The entire variable domain, with the rest obtained from reference TRBV25-1 and TRBJ2-5, is as follows: EADIYQTPRYLVIGTGKKITLECSQTMGHDKMYWYQQDPGMELHLIHYSYGVNSTEKGDLSSESTVSRIRTEHFPLTLESARPSHTSQYLCASSEDAETQYFGPGTRLLVL.

Remarks on this clonotype: A read error may be the cause here, since a much bigger clone is one base away. The V gene is TRBV5-1, the J gene TRBJ1-1; D unresolved. CDR3 length equals 12 residues. CDR1 is SGHRS and CDR2 is YFSETQ in the germline V gene. The CDR3 nucleotides are TGCGCCAGCAGGTCGGCGAACACTGACGCTTTCTTT. Amino acid sequence: CASRSANTDAFF.

This sequence joins TRBV5-1 and TRBJ2-3; TRBD1 matches 8 bases. Per germline, CDR1 SGHRS and CDR2 YFSETQ. CDR3 length equals 14 residues. Trimming cost V 3 bases and J 3 bases; bases outside gene matches: 3. This CDR3 is CASSWDRLTDTQYF. Here the CDR3 DNA reads TGCGCCAGCAGCTGGGACAGGTTAACAGATACGCAGTATTTT.

This clonotype was seen at least ten times. This rearrangement joins TRBV2 to TRBJ2-2; maybe TRBD1 (5 bases). V gave up 4 bases and J gave up 5 bases, with 11 bases separating them. The CDR3 is 14 amino acids. Germline CDR1 and CDR2: SNHLY and FYNNEI. The DNA of the CDR3 is TGTGCCAGCAGTGTCAGGGTCAATACCGGGGAGCTGTTTTTT. Amino acids: CASSVRVNTGELFF. The whole variable domain, filled in from reference TRBV2 and TRBJ2-2, reads EPEVTQTPSHQVTQMGQEVILRCVPISNHLYFYWYRQILGQKVEFLVSFYNNEISEKSEIFDDQFSVERPDGSNFTLKIRSTKLEDSAMYFCASSVRVNTGELFFGEGSRLTVL.

DNA of the CDR3: TGCAGCGTTGATGGGGACCGAATCGATGAGCAGTTCTTC. Residues: CSVDGDRIDEQFF. V and J are TRBV29-1 and TRBJ2-1; TRBD1 or TRBD2 may be the D gene (5 bases each). The CDR3 is made up of 13 amino acids. Looked up from germline, CDR1 is SQVTM and CDR2 is ANQGSEA. The ends were cut back, 3 bases at V and 8 bases at J, with 14 bases in the middle.

This clonotype came up a few times. The chain links TRBV6-6 to TRBJ1-1, with a weak D call TRBD1 (6 bases). V was clipped by 6 bases and J by 1 base, with 9 bases between them. Germline V gives CDR1 MNHNY, CDR2 SVGAGI (reference sequence). This CDR3 has 13 residues. CDR3 protein: CASRAGQNTEAFF. The CDR3 DNA reads as TGTGCCAGCAGGGCGGGACAGAACACTGAAGCTTTCTTT.

The table lists this clonotype with many counts. V usage is TRBV5-1 and J usage is TRBJ2-5; D is perhaps TRBD1 or TRBD2 (6 bases each). Per the germline V gene, CDR1 is SGHRS and CDR2 is YFSETQ. Trimming took off 9 bases at V and 1 base at J, with 19 bases between the two ends. CDR3 length: 15 amino acids. CDR3 sequence: CATSRGGTPQETQYF. The CDR3, as DNA: TGCGCCACCTCCCGTGGAGGGACACCCCAAGAGACCCAGTACTTC. The variable domain in full, with the rest retrieved from reference TRBV5-1 and TRBJ2-5, is KAGVTQTPRYLIKTRGQQVTLSCSPISGHRSVSWYQQTPGQGLQFLFEYFSETQRNKGNFPGRFSGRQFSNSRSEMNVSTLELGDSALYLCATSRGGTPQETQYFGPGTRLLVL.

CDR3 residues: CASSLTGRGTGETQYF. CDR3 bases: TGTGCCAGCAGCTTAACTGGACGGGGGACGGGAGAGACCCAGTACTTC. V gene TRBV11-2 combines with J gene TRBJ2-5; possible D gene TRBD2, 6 bases. V was trimmed by 2 bases and J by 4 bases, leaving 17 bases between them. In germline, CDR1 is SGHAT, CDR2 FQNNGV. The CDR3 extends over 16 amino acids.

This clonotype came up many times. The chain recombines TRBV19 with TRBJ1-1; D gene ambiguous. With 7 bases removed from V and 8 bases from J, the gap between germline ends came to 14 bases. The CDR3 totals 12 residues. Germline V gives CDR1 LNHDA, CDR2 SQIVND (reference sequence). CDR3 sequence: CASIEGDGEAFF. In nucleotides, the CDR3 is TGTGCCAGTATCGAGGGCGATGGCGAAGCTTTCTTT.

This clonotype was seen only a few times. The chain links TRBV2 to TRBJ2-2; D is perhaps TRBD1 (5 bases). The V and J ends lost 7 bases and 2 bases respectively, with 14 bases between them. Per germline, CDR1 SNHLY and CDR2 FYNNEI. This CDR3 contains 15 residues. The CDR3 nucleotides are TGTGCCAGCATACTGGGGCAGTCCAACACCGGGGAGCTGTTTTTT. As protein: CASILGQSNTGELFF.